This T cell receptor (beta chain) was captured in a study of regulatory T cells in long-lasting Graves disease. The V gene end was trimmed by 5 bases and the J gene end by 0 bases; junction bases not matched to a gene: 8. Per the germline V gene, CDR1 is MNHEY and CDR2 is SMNVEV (reference sequence). CDR3 length: 16 amino acids. Time point denoted: newly diagnosed GD, antithyroid drugs for less than 3 months. Extracted PBMC RNA gave rise to the TCR library. The authors drew patients from an endocrinology department in Xi'an, China. Comment on this clonotype: A read error may be the cause here, since a much bigger clone is one base away.

CDR3-region Arm-PCR and iRepertoire HTBI primers produced the TCR beta libraries. In TCRdb, the multiplex PCR reads were re-called with MiXCR into one record per CDR3 protein. The repertoire consists of about 420,000 distinct CDR3 sequences, with 15% to 20% occurring once and the leading ten covering about a quarter. The sample was also reused in another study, on T cells in Graves' hyperthyroidism and ophthalmopathy.

The TCR originated in a woman aged 18-29 years with Graves disease. The sample here was peripheral blood mononuclear cells (PBMCs), taken at new diagnosis, from a patient treated with antithyroid drugs. The genes are TRBV27 and TRBJ2-3; 7 nucleotides match TRBD1. The CDR3 DNA reads as TGTGCCAGCAGTCTCGGACAGGAGTCTAGCACAGATACGCAGTATTTT. As protein: CASSLGQESSTDTQYF.